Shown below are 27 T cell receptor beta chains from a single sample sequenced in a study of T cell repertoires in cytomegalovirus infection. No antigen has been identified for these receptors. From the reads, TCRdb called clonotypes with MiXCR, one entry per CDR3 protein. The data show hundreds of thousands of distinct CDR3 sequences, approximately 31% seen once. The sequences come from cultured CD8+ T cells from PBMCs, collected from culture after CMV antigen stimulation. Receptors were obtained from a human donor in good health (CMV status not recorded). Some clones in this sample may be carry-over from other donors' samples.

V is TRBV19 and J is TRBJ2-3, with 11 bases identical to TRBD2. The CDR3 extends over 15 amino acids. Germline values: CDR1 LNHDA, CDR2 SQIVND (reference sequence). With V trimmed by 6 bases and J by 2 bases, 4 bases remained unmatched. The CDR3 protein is CASRPSGGTTDTQYF. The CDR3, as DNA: TGTGCCAGTAGGCCTAGCGGGGGGACCACAGATACGCAGTATTTT. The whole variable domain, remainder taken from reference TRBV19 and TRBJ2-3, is DGGITQSPKYLFRKEGQNVTLSCEQNLNHDAMYWYRQDPGQGLRLIYYSQIVNDFQKGDIAEGYSVSREKKESFPLTVTSAQKNPTAFYLCASRPSGGTTDTQYFGPGTRLTVL.

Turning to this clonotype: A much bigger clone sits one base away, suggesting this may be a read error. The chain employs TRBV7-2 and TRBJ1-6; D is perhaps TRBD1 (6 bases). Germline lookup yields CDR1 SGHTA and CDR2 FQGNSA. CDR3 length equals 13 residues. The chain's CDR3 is CASSLTGPAPPHF. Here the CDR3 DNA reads TGTGCCAGCAGCTTAACAGGGCCGGCACCCCCCCACTTT. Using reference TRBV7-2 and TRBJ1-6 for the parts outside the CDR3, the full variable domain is GAGVSQSPSNKVTEKGKDVELRCDPISGHTALYWYRQSLGQGLEFLIYFQGNSAPDKSGLPSDRFSAERTGGSVSTLTIQRTQQEDSAVYLCASSLTGPAPPHFGNGTRLTVT.

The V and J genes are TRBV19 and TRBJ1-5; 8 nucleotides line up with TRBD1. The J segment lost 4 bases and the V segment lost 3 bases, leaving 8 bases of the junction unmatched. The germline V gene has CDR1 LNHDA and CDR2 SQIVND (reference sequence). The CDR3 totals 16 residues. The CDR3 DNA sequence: TGTGCCAGTAGTATGCCCCACGACAGGGGAAATCAGCCCCAGCATTTT. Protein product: CASSMPHDRGNQPQHF.

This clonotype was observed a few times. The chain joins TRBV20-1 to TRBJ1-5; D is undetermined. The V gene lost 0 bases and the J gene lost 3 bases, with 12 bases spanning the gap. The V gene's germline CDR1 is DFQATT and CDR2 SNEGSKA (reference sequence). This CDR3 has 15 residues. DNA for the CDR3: TGCAGTGCTAGAGAGGAAAGGGTTAACAATCAGCCCCAGCATTTT. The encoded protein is CSAREERVNNQPQHF.

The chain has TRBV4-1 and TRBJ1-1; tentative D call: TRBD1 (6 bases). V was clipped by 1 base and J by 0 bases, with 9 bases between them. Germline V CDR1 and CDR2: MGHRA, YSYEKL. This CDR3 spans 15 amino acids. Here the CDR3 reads CASSQADSLNTEAFF. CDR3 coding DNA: TGCGCCAGCAGCCAAGCGGACAGTTTGAACACTGAAGCTTTCTTT.

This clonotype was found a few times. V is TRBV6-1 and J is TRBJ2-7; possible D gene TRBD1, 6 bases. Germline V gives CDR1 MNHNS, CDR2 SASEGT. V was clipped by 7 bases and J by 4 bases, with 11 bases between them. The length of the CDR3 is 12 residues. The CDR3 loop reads CASKQGPYEQYF. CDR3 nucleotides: TGTGCCAGCAAACAGGGTCCGTACGAGCAGTACTTC.

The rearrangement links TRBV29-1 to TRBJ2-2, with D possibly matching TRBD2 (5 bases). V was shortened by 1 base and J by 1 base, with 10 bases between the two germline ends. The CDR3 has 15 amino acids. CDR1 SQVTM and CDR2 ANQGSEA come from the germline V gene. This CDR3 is CSVEGGAENTGELFF. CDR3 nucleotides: TGCAGCGTTGAAGGTGGAGCGGAGAACACCGGGGAGCTGTTTTTT.

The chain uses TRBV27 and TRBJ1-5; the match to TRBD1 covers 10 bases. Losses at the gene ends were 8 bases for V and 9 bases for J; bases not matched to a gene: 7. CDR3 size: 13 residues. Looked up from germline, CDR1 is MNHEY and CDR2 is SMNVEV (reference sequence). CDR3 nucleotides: TGTGCCAGCTCGGGACAGGGGAAAGCGCCCCAGCATTTT. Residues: CASSGQGKAPQHF.

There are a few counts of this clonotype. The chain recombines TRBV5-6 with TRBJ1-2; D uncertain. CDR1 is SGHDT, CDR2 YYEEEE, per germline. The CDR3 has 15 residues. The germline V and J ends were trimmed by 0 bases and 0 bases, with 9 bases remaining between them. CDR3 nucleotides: TGTGCCAGCAGCTTGGGGAAACCTACTAACTATGGCTACACCTTC. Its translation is CASSLGKPTNYGYTF. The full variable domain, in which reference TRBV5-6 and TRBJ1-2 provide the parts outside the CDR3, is DAGVTQSPTHLIKTRGQQVTLRCSPKSGHDTVSWYQQALGQGPQFIFQYYEEEERQRGNFPDRFSGHQFPNYSSELNVNALLLGDSALYLCASSLGKPTNYGYTFGSGTRLTVV.

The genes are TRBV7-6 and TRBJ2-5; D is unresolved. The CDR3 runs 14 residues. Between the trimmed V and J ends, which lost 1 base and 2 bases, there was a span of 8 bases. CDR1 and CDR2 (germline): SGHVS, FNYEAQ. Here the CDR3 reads CASSLVGHQETQYF. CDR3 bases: TGTGCCAGCAGCTTAGTCGGTCATCAAGAGACCCAGTACTTC.

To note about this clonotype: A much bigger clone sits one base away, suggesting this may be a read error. CDR3 sequence: CVSSQVLGTEAFF. The CDR3 DNA reads as TGTGTCAGTAGTCAGGTTTTAGGCACTGAAGCTTTCTTT. This chain uses TRBV19 with TRBJ1-1, with D hard to call. Looked up from germline, CDR1 is LNHDA and CDR2 is SQIVND (reference sequence). The CDR3 consists of 13 residues.

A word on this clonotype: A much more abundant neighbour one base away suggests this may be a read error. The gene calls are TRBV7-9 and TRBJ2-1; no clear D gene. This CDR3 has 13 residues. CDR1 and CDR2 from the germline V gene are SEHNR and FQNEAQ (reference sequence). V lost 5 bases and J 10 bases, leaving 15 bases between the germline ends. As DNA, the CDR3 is TGTGCCAGCAGCCTCCTTGGGAATTTCGAGCAGTTCTTC. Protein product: CASSLLGNFEQFF.

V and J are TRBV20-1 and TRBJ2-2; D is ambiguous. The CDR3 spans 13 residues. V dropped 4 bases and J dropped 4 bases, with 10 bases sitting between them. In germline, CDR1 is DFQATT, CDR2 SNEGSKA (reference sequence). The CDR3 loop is CSAIEQSTGELFF. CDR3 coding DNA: TGCAGTGCTATAGAACAGTCCACCGGGGAGCTGTTTTTT.

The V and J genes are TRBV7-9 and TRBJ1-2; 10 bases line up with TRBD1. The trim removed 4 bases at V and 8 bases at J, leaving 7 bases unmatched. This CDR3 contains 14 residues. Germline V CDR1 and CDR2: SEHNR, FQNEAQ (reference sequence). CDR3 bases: TGTGCCAGCAGCTCACGACAGGGGGCTATAGGCTACACCTTC. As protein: CASSSRQGAIGYTF.

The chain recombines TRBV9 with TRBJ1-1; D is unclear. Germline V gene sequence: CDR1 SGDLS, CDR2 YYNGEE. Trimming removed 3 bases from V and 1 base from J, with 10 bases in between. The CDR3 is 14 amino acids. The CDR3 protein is CASSEGIWNTEAFF. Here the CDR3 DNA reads TGTGCCAGCAGCGAGGGTATTTGGAACACTGAAGCTTTCTTT.

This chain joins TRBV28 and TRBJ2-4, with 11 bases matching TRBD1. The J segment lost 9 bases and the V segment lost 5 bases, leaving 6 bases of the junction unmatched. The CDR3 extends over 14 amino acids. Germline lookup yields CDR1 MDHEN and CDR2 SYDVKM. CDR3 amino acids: CASSPDRGLVIQYF. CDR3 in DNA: TGTGCCAGCAGTCCGGACAGGGGGCTGGTCATTCAGTACTTC.

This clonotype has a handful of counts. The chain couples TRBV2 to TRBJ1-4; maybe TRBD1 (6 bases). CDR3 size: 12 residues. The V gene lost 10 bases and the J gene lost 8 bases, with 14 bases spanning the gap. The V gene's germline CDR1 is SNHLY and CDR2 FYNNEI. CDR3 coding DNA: TGTGCCATCCATGGGCAGGGGGAAAAACTGTTTTTT. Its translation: CAIHGQGEKLFF.

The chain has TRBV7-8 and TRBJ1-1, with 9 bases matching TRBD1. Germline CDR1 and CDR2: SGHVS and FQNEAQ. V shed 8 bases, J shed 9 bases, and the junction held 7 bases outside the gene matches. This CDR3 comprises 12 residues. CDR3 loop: CASGQGTGKAFF. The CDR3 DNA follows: TGTGCCAGCGGCCAAGGGACAGGGAAAGCTTTCTTT.

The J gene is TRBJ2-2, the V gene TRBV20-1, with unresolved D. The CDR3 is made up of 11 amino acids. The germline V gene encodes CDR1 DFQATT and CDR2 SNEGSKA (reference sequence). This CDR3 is CSSWSAGELFF. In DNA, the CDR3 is TGCAGCAGCTGGAGCGCAGGGGAGCTGTTTTTT.

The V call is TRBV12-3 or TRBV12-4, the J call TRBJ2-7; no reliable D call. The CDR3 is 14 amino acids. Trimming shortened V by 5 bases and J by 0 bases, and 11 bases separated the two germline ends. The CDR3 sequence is CASSPRPHSYEQYF. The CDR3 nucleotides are TGTGCCAGCAGTCCCCGGCCCCACTCCTACGAGCAGTACTTC.

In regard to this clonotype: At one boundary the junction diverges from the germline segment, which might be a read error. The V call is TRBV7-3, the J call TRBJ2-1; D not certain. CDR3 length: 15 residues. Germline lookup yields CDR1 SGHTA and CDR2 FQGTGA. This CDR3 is CANSFWATPNNEQFF. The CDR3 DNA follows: TGTGCCAACAGCTTCTGGGCCACTCCCAACAATGAGCAGTTCTTC.

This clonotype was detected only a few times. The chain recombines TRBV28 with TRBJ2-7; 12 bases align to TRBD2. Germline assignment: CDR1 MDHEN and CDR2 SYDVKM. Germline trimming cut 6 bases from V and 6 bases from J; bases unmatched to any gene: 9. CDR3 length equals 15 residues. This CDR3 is CASSPTSGGTGEQYV. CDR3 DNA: TGTGCCAGCAGCCCCACTAGCGGGGGGACAGGCGAGCAGTACGTC.

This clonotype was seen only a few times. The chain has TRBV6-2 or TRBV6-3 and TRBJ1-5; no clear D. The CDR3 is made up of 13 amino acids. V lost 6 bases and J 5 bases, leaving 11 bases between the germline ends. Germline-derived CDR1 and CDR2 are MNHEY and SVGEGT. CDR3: CASRSGYDQPQHF. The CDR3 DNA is TGTGCCAGCAGGTCTGGGTACGATCAGCCCCAGCATTTT.

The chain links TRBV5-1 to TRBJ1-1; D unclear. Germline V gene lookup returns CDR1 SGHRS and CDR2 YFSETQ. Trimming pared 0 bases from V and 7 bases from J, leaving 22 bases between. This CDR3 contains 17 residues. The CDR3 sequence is CASSLDFTPQVIFEAFF. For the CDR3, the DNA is TGCGCCAGCAGCTTGGATTTCACCCCGCAGGTAATTTTTGAAGCTTTCTTT.

CDR3 coding DNA: TGCAGTGCTACGACAGAAAACCAAGAGACCCAGTACTTC. This gives the protein CSATTENQETQYF. V is TRBV20-1 and J is TRBJ2-5, with D possibly being TRBD1 (5 bases). Trimming stripped 4 bases from V and 0 bases from J, with 9 bases between. This CDR3 has 13 amino acids. CDR1 and CDR2 (germline): DFQATT, SNEGSKA (reference sequence).

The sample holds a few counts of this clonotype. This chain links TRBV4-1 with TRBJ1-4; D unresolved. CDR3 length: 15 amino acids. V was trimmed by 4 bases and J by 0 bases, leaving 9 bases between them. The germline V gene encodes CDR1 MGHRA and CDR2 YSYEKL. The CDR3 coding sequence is TGCGCCAGCAGCCTTCACATAGCAACTAATGAAAAACTGTTTTTT. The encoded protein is CASSLHIATNEKLFF.

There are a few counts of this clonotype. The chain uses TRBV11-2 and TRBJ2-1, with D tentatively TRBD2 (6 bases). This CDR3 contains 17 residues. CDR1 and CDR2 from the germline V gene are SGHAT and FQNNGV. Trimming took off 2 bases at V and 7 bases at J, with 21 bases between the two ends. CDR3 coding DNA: TGTGCCAGCAGCTTACCCCGACTAGACTCAGTGAGGAATGAGCAGTTCTTC. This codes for CASSLPRLDSVRNEQFF.